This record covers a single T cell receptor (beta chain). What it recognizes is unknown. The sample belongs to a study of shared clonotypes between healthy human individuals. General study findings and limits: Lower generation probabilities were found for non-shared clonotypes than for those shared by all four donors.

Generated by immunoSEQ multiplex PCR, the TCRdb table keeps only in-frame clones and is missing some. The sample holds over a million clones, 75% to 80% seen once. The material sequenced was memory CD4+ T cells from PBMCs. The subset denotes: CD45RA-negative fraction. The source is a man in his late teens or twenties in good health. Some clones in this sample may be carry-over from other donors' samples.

CDR3 residues: CASSVTGTGGTGELFF. CDR3 DNA sequence: TGTGCCAGCAGCGTCACCGGGACAGGGGGAACCGGGGAGCTGTTTTTT. The V call is TRBV9, the J call TRBJ2-2; 11 nucleotides line up with TRBD1. J lost 5 bases, V lost 2 bases, and 5 bases had no gene match. Germline CDR1 reads SGDLS; CDR2 reads YYNGEE. This CDR3 has 16 residues.